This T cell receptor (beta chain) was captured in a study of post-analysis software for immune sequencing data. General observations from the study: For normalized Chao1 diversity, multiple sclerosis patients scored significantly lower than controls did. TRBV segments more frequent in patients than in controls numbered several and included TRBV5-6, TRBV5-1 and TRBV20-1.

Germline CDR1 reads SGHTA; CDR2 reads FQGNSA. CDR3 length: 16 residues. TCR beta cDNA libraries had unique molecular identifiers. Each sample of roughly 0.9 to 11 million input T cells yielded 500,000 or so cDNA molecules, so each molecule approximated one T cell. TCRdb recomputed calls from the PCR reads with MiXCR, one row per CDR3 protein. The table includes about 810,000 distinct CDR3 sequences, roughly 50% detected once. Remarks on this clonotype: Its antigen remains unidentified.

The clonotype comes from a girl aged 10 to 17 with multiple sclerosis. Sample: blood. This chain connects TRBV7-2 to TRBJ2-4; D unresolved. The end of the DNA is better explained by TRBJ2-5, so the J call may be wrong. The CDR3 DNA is TGTGCCAGCAGCCCCCGGTCTCGGGCATATCAAGAGACCCAGTACTTC. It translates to CASSPRSRAYQETQYF.